This T cell receptor (beta chain) appears in the sequencing data of a study of blood T cell repertoires in COVID-19. Background on the study: Acute and convalescent COVID-19 samples came from the United States, Italy and Spain. Sample material is recorded as cDNA or gDNA derived from T cells, B-cell-depleted T cells, or PBMCs.

The V gene's germline CDR1 is SGHNT and CDR2 YYREEE (reference sequence). The length of the CDR3 is 14 residues. With V trimmed by 5 bases and J by 2 bases, 4 bases remained unmatched. Patients of the Seattle cohort, enrolled during active infection, were followed longitudinally. Repertoires were generated with immunoSEQ multiplex PCR, while TCRdb's copy carries only in-frame clones and drops some. The sample lists roughly 180,000 clones; approximately 85% were seen once. The chain combines TRBV5-4 with TRBJ1-5, with 7 positions matching TRBD1. The receptor's source is a woman between 55 and 75 years old with COVID-19, enrolled during active disease. The sequencing sample was made of peripheral blood. CDR3 in DNA: TGTGCCAGCAGTTTAGACAGGGGCAATCAGCCCCAGCATTTT. As protein: CASSLDRGNQPQHF.